The rows below give T cell receptor beta chains drawn from one sample of a study of blood T cell repertoires in COVID-19. TCRdb's table, derived via immunoSEQ multiplex PCR, lists solely in-frame clones and lacks some. The sample has around 50,000 clones, roughly 82% seen once. Sequencing was done on a sample of peripheral blood. These receptors were obtained from a woman aged 55-70 years with acute or convalescent COVID-19. Each CDR3 is given with its conserved first and last residue. D genes are given only for firm matches. Size tells how often a clone was seen (once, few, many) or the class of an expanded clone, and some rows leave it out.

d_call: TRBD1; v_call: TRBV11-3; j_call: TRBJ2-7; clone_size: NA; cdr3_length: 15; cdr3_aa: CASSPGTGGSYEQYF; cdr3_nt: TGTGCCAGCAGCCCCGGGACAGGGGGATCCTACGAGCAGTACTTC
d_call: TRBD1; v_call: TRBV2; j_call: TRBJ1-2; clone_size: few; cdr3_length: 16; cdr3_aa: CASSEERTGSVYGYTF; cdr3_nt: TGTGCCAGCAGTGAAGAAAGGACAGGGTCTGTCTATGGCTACACCTTC
d_call: NA; v_call: TRBV9; j_call: TRBJ2-1; clone_size: NA; cdr3_length: 14; cdr3_aa: CASSQEQGRNEQFF; cdr3_nt: TGTGCCAGCAGCCAGGAGCAGGGTAGAAATGAGCAGTTCTTC
d_call: NA; v_call: TRBV6-5; j_call: TRBJ1-1; clone_size: NA; cdr3_length: 15; cdr3_aa: CASTYERSRNTEAFF; cdr3_nt: TGTGCCAGCACCTACGAACGATCAAGGAACACTGAAGCTTTCTTT
d_call: NA; v_call: TRBV6-9; j_call: TRBJ2-7; clone_size: NA; cdr3_length: 13; cdr3_aa: CASSYFRANEQYF; cdr3_nt: TGTGCCAGCAGTTACTTCAGGGCCAACGAGCAGTACTTC
d_call: TRBD2; v_call: TRBV6-6; j_call: TRBJ2-7; clone_size: once; cdr3_length: 15; cdr3_aa: CASSLGTSGAYEQYF; cdr3_nt: TGTGCCAGCAGCCTCGGGACTAGCGGGGCCTACGAGCAGTACTTC
d_call: NA; v_call: TRBV30; j_call: TRBJ2-1; clone_size: NA; cdr3_length: 11; cdr3_aa: CAWSGESGRFF; cdr3_nt: TGTGCCTGGAGTGGAGAGAGCGGGCGGTTCTTC
d_call: NA; v_call: TRBV30; j_call: TRBJ2-3; clone_size: NA; cdr3_length: 12; cdr3_aa: CAWSVQGDTQYF; cdr3_nt: TGTGCCTGGAGTGTTCAGGGCGATACGCAGTATTTT
d_call: TRBD1; v_call: TRBV6-5; j_call: TRBJ1-6; clone_size: NA; cdr3_length: 13; cdr3_aa: CASRDRGNSPLHF; cdr3_nt: TGTGCCAGCAGGGACAGGGGGAATTCACCCCTCCACTTT
d_call: TRBD1; v_call: TRBV6-2/TRBV6-3; j_call: TRBJ1-1; clone_size: few; cdr3_length: 14; cdr3_aa: CASSYGDRDTEAFF; cdr3_nt: TGTGCCAGCAGTTACGGGGACAGGGACACTGAAGCTTTCTTT
d_call: TRBD1; v_call: TRBV18; j_call: TRBJ1-1; clone_size: NA; cdr3_length: 14; cdr3_aa: CASSPDRESTEAFF; cdr3_nt: TGTGCCAGCTCACCGGACAGGGAGAGTACTGAAGCTTTCTTT
d_call: TRBD1; v_call: TRBV18; j_call: TRBJ1-5; clone_size: NA; cdr3_length: 13; cdr3_aa: CASSIDRVEPQHF; cdr3_nt: TGTGCCAGCTCCATAGACAGGGTCGAGCCCCAGCATTTT
d_call: NA; v_call: TRBV15; j_call: TRBJ1-4; clone_size: NA; cdr3_length: 13; cdr3_aa: CATSRDSPAEKTF; cdr3_nt: TGTGCCACCAGCAGAGATAGCCCGGCGGAGAAAACCTTC
d_call: NA; v_call: TRBV23-1; j_call: TRBJ1-6; clone_size: NA; cdr3_length: 19; cdr3_aa: CASSQSSEDTSSYNSPLHF; cdr3_nt: TGCGCCAGCAGTCAATCTTCCGAGGACACCAGCTCCTATAATTCACCCCTCCACTTT
d_call: NA; v_call: TRBV5-4; j_call: TRBJ2-3; clone_size: NA; cdr3_length: 13; cdr3_aa: CASSLDQRDTQYF; cdr3_nt: TGTGCCAGCAGCTTGGACCAGCGGGATACGCAGTATTTT
d_call: NA; v_call: TRBV19; j_call: TRBJ2-2; clone_size: NA; cdr3_length: 16; cdr3_aa: CASSRRDTTNTGELFF; cdr3_nt: TGTGCCAGTAGCCGCCGGGACACCACGAACACCGGGGAGCTGTTTTTT
d_call: TRBD2; v_call: TRBV9; j_call: TRBJ2-1; clone_size: few; cdr3_length: 15; cdr3_aa: CASSENSGVYNEQFF; cdr3_nt: TGTGCCAGCAGCGAGAATAGCGGGGTTTACAATGAGCAGTTCTTC
d_call: TRBD1; v_call: TRBV29-1; j_call: TRBJ1-3; clone_size: NA; cdr3_length: 16; cdr3_aa: CSVEDQRTGFGNTIYF; cdr3_nt: TGCAGCGTTGAAGATCAACGGACAGGTTTTGGAAACACCATATATTTT
d_call: NA; v_call: TRBV2; j_call: TRBJ2-7; clone_size: NA; cdr3_length: 14; cdr3_aa: CASSPTTPSYEQYF; cdr3_nt: TGTGCCAGCAGCCCAACGACACCCTCCTACGAGCAGTACTTC
d_call: NA; v_call: TRBV19; j_call: TRBJ1-1; clone_size: NA; cdr3_length: 11; cdr3_aa: CASSIYTEAFF; cdr3_nt: TGTGCCAGTAGTATCTACACTGAAGCTTTCTTT
d_call: NA; v_call: TRBV7-2; j_call: TRBJ2-2; clone_size: NA; cdr3_length: 18; cdr3_aa: CASSLLFGQPGGTGELFF; cdr3_nt: TGTGCCAGCAGCTTATTATTTGGACAGCCAGGAGGCACCGGGGAGCTGTTTTTT
d_call: NA; v_call: TRBV6-1; j_call: TRBJ1-2; clone_size: NA; cdr3_length: 15; cdr3_aa: CASSDRTIVNYGYTF; cdr3_nt: TGTGCCAGCAGTGATCGGACAATAGTTAACTATGGCTACACCTTC
d_call: NA; v_call: TRBV5-1; j_call: TRBJ1-3; clone_size: NA; cdr3_length: 16; cdr3_aa: CASSRGTGTSGNTIYF; cdr3_nt: TGCGCCAGCAGCAGGGGTACCGGAACATCTGGAAACACCATATATTTT
d_call: NA; v_call: TRBV6-5; j_call: TRBJ1-2; clone_size: NA; cdr3_length: 12; cdr3_aa: CASRRGGDGYTF; cdr3_nt: TGTGCCAGCAGGCGAGGGGGAGATGGCTACACCTTC
d_call: TRBD1; v_call: TRBV19; j_call: TRBJ1-6; clone_size: NA; cdr3_length: 12; cdr3_aa: CARDRVERVAHF; cdr3_nt: TGTGCCAGGGACAGGGTCGAGCGGGTTGCGCACTTT
d_call: TRBD1; v_call: TRBV27; j_call: TRBJ1-3; clone_size: NA; cdr3_length: 15; cdr3_aa: CASSSLQGARNTIYF; cdr3_nt: TGTGCCAGCAGTTCCCTACAGGGGGCTCGAAACACCATATATTTT
d_call: TRBD1; v_call: TRBV19; j_call: TRBJ2-5; clone_size: NA; cdr3_length: 16; cdr3_aa: CASSAVLETGVETQYF; cdr3_nt: TGTGCCAGTAGCGCCGTACTCGAAACAGGGGTGGAGACCCAGTACTTC
d_call: NA; v_call: TRBV23-1; j_call: TRBJ1-5; clone_size: NA; cdr3_length: 13; cdr3_aa: CASSPVSNQPQHF; cdr3_nt: TGCGCCAGCAGTCCAGTCAGCAATCAGCCCCAGCATTTT
d_call: NA; v_call: TRBV30; j_call: TRBJ1-1; clone_size: NA; cdr3_length: 16; cdr3_aa: CAWSMFGGRTVTEAFF; cdr3_nt: TGTGCCTGGAGTATGTTCGGTGGAAGGACAGTCACTGAAGCTTTCTTT
d_call: TRBD1; v_call: TRBV2; j_call: TRBJ2-1; clone_size: NA; cdr3_length: 15; cdr3_aa: CASSESRQGYNEQFF; cdr3_nt: TGTGCCAGCAGTGAATCGAGACAGGGTTACAATGAGCAGTTCTTC
d_call: NA; v_call: TRBV4-3; j_call: TRBJ1-5; clone_size: NA; cdr3_length: 15; cdr3_aa: CASSLGAGSNQPQHF; cdr3_nt: TGCGCCAGCAGCCTGGGGGCCGGGAGCAATCAGCCCCAGCATTTT
d_call: NA; v_call: TRBV19; j_call: TRBJ1-1; clone_size: NA; cdr3_length: 14; cdr3_aa: CASSIGQLNTEAFF; cdr3_nt: TGTGCCAGTAGTATAGGACAACTGAACACTGAAGCTTTCTTT
d_call: NA; v_call: TRBV9; j_call: TRBJ1-1; clone_size: NA; cdr3_length: 13; cdr3_aa: CASSVTGNTEAFF; cdr3_nt: TGTGCCAGCAGCGTAACTGGGAACACTGAAGCTTTCTTT
d_call: NA; v_call: TRBV7-8; j_call: TRBJ1-5; clone_size: NA; cdr3_length: 13; cdr3_aa: CASNQGSNQPQHF; cdr3_nt: TGTGCCAGCAACCAGGGGTCCAATCAGCCCCAGCATTTT
d_call: NA; v_call: TRBV6-5; j_call: TRBJ1-6; clone_size: few; cdr3_length: 13; cdr3_aa: CASILDRNSPLHF; cdr3_nt: TGTGCCAGCATCCTGGACAGAAATTCACCCCTCCACTTT
d_call: NA; v_call: TRBV6-2/TRBV6-3; j_call: TRBJ2-2; clone_size: NA; cdr3_length: 12; cdr3_aa: CASSYGPGELFF; cdr3_nt: TGTGCCAGCAGCTATGGCCCCGGGGAGCTGTTTTTT
d_call: TRBD1; v_call: TRBV6-5; j_call: TRBJ1-6; clone_size: few; cdr3_length: 12; cdr3_aa: CASRDRDSPLHF; cdr3_nt: TGTGCCAGCAGGGACAGGGATTCACCCCTCCACTTT
d_call: NA; v_call: TRBV19; j_call: TRBJ2-5; clone_size: NA; cdr3_length: 14; cdr3_aa: CASSPRTSGETQYF; cdr3_nt: TGTGCCAGTAGTCCCCGGACATCCGGAGAGACCCAGTACTTC
d_call: NA; v_call: TRBV7-8; j_call: TRBJ1-2; clone_size: NA; cdr3_length: 16; cdr3_aa: CASSLVLTAGGYGYTF; cdr3_nt: TGTGCCAGCAGCTTAGTTTTGACGGCCGGGGGGTATGGCTACACCTTC
d_call: NA; v_call: TRBV6-1; j_call: TRBJ1-5; clone_size: NA; cdr3_length: 13; cdr3_aa: CASSESKGRPQHF; cdr3_nt: TGTGCCAGCAGTGAAAGTAAGGGGCGGCCCCAGCATTTT
d_call: TRBD2; v_call: TRBV6-6; j_call: TRBJ2-1; clone_size: NA; cdr3_length: 15; cdr3_aa: CATQTPGLMYNEQFF; cdr3_nt: TGTGCCACGCAAACCCCGGGACTAATGTACAATGAGCAGTTCTTC
d_call: TRBD1; v_call: TRBV5-5; j_call: TRBJ1-1; clone_size: few; cdr3_length: 15; cdr3_aa: CASSLVTQGSGEAFF; cdr3_nt: TGTGCCAGCAGCTTGGTCACACAGGGGAGCGGTGAAGCTTTCTTT
d_call: TRBD1; v_call: TRBV29-1; j_call: TRBJ2-5; clone_size: NA; cdr3_length: 14; cdr3_aa: CSVVWDRVEETQYF; cdr3_nt: TGCAGCGTTGTATGGGACAGGGTAGAAGAGACCCAGTACTTC
d_call: NA; v_call: TRBV5-1; j_call: TRBJ2-2; clone_size: NA; cdr3_length: 14; cdr3_aa: CASSLVTGTGELFF; cdr3_nt: TGCGCCAGCAGCTTGGTAACGGGAACCGGGGAGCTGTTTTTT
d_call: TRBD1; v_call: TRBV19; j_call: TRBJ1-2; clone_size: NA; cdr3_length: 15; cdr3_aa: CASSMGTGGDYGYTF; cdr3_nt: TGTGCCAGTAGTATGGGGACAGGGGGCGACTATGGCTACACCTTC
d_call: TRBD1; v_call: TRBV29-1; j_call: TRBJ1-1; clone_size: NA; cdr3_length: 11; cdr3_aa: CSFRQGPEAFF; cdr3_nt: TGCAGCTTCCGACAGGGCCCTGAAGCTTTCTTT